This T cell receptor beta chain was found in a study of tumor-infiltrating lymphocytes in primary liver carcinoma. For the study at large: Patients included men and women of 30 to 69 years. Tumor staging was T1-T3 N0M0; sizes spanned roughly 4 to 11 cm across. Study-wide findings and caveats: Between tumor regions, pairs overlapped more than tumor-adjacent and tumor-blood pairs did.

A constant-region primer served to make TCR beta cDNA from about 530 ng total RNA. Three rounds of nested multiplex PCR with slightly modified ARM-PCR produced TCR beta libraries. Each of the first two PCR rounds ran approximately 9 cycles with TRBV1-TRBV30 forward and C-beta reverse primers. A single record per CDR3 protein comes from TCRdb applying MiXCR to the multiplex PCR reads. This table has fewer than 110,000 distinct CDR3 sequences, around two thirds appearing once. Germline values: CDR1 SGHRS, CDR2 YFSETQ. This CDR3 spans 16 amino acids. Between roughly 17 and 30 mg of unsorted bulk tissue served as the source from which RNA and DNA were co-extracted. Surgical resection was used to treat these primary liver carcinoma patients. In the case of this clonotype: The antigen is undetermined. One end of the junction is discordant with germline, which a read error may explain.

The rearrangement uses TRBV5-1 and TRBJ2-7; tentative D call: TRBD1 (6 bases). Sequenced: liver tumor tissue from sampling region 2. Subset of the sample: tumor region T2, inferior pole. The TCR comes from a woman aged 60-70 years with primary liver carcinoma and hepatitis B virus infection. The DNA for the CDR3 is TGCACCAGCAGCCGGGGACACACATTTAGCTCCTACGAGCAGTACTTC. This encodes CTSSRGHTFSSYEQYF.